This T cell receptor (beta chain) was identified in a study of shared clonotypes between healthy human individuals. About the research overall: The plates for each donor numbered three CD4 naive, three CD4 memory, two CD8 naive and one CD8 memory. Study results and caveats: Despite large depth, sorted-subset datasets appeared incompletely sequenced.

The CDR3 has 15 amino acids. Germline V gene lookup returns CDR1 MNHEY and CDR2 SMNVEV (reference sequence). V gave up 8 bases and J gave up 2 bases; unmatched junction bases: 12. As to this clone: Its specificity is not known.

Data came from immunoSEQ multiplex PCR; TCRdb stores just in-frame clones and leaves some out. The sample holds 1.5 million to 1.9 million clones; around 98% are singletons and the top ten take 0.4% to 0.45%. This clonotype was obtained from a man aged 25 to 40 in good health. J is TRBJ2-7 and V is TRBV27; 7 nucleotides align to TRBD2. What was sequenced was naive CD4+ T cells sorted from blood. The sample's subset: CD45RA+ positively selected. The CDR3 loop is CASVATRREPYEQYF. CDR3 DNA: TGTGCCAGCGTCGCCACCCGGCGGGAGCCCTACGAGCAGTACTTC.